This TCR beta chain was retrieved from a study of T cells after yellow fever vaccination. Findings and caveats of the study: FACS-sorted repertoires might harbor abundant contaminating clonotypes from the bulk population. Booster samples showed a return of most primary-vaccination clones (roughly 96% CD4, 88% CD8). Few clonotypes appeared in both CD4 and CD8 compartments.

Concerning this clonotype: Antigen: not known.

The TCR cDNA carried a universal primer site and UMIs from 5'RACE template switching. TCRdb reanalysed the 5' RACE reads using MiXCR and keeps one entry per CDR3 protein. The sample lists some 350,000 distinct CDR3 sequences, about 4% seen once, with roughly 26% in the top ten. CDR3 length: 13 amino acids. CDR1 is MNHEY and CDR2 is SVGEGT in the germline V gene. V was pared by 0 bases and J by 11 bases, with 10 bases between. Specimen: PBMCs, collected 5 days after the yellow fever booster vaccination. This clonotype originated in a man in his late teens or twenties who received the YFV17D yellow fever vaccine. The V call is TRBV6-2 or TRBV6-3, the J call TRBJ2-2; unclear D gene. The CDR3 loop is CASSYSIFFELFF. The CDR3 coding sequence is TGTGCCAGCAGTTACTCGATCTTCTTTGAGCTGTTTTTT.